This record looks at one TCR beta chain sequence and its context. This sample stems from a study of TIL therapy for anti-PD-1-resistant metastatic lung cancer. Noted time point: pre-treatment sample, taken before nivolumab and TIL therapy. The J segment lost 2 bases and the V segment lost 4 bases, leaving 12 bases of the junction unmatched. Germline CDR1 PRHDT, CDR2 FYEKMQ (reference sequence). The CDR3 spans 17 residues. The libraries were made with immunoSEQ v3. The table came from immunoSEQ multiplex PCR; TCRdb's copy has only in-frame clones and leaves some out. Seen here are some 37,000 clones, 73% observed once, and the top ten hold 5.5% to 6.5%.

This clonotype was sampled from a person aged 25-79 years with non-small cell lung cancer. The sample consisted of blood, taken at baseline. The V call is TRBV13, the J call TRBJ2-7; 9 bases are a match to TRBD2. In nucleotides, the CDR3 is TGTGCCAGCAGCTCGGGGGGACAAGCGGGAGGCCCCTACGAGCAGTACTTC. This sequence encodes CASSSGGQAGGPYEQYF. Full variable domain (missing parts from reference TRBV13 and TRBJ2-7): AAGVIQSPRHLIKEKRETATLKCYPIPRHDTVYWYQQGPGQDPQFLISFYEKMQSDKGSIPDRFSAQQFSDYHSELNMSSLELGDSALYFCASSSGGQAGGPYEQYFGPGTRLTVT.